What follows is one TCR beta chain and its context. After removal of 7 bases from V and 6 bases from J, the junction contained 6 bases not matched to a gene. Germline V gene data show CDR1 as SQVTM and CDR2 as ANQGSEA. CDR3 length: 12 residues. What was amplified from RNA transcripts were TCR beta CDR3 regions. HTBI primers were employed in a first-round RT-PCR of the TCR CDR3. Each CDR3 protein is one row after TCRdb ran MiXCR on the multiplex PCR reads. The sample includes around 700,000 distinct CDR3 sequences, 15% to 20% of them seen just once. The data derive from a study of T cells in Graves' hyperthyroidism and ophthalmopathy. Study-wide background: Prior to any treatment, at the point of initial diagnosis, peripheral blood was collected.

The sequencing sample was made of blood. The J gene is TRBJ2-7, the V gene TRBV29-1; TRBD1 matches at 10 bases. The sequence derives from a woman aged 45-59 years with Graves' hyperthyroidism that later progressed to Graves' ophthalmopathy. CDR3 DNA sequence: TGCAGCGCAACTGGACAGGGGGGCGAGCAGTACTTC. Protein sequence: CSATGQGGEQYF.